The rows below give T cell receptor beta chains drawn from one sample of a study of T cells in Graves' hyperthyroidism and ophthalmopathy. TCRdb reanalysed the multiplex PCR reads using MiXCR and keeps one entry per CDR3 protein. There are around 200,000 distinct CDR3 sequences in the sample; about a sixth occur only once, and roughly 30% lies in the top ten. The specimen sequenced was blood. The origin of the receptors is a woman aged 45-60 years with Graves' hyperthyroidism. Both conserved end residues are part of each CDR3. A D gene is named only where the DNA matches it firmly. Clone size is stated in some rows and not others, as once, few, many or a class when expanded.

>.|TRBJ1-1|TRBV7-9|TRBD1
CASSLAGTGKNAEAFF
TGTGCCAGCAGCTTAGCGGGGACAGGGAAGAACGCTGAAGCTTTCTTT
>.|TRBJ2-5|TRBV6-9|.
CASNFEGAGEETQYF
TGTGCCAGCAATTTCGAGGGGGCGGGAGAGGAGACCCAGTACTTC
>many|TRBJ2-4|TRBV27|.
CASSPVAKNIQYF
TGTGCCAGCAGTCCCGTCGCCAAAAACATTCAGTACTTC
>many|TRBJ2-3|TRBV9|TRBD2
CASSGGGTDTQYF
TGTGCCAGCAGCGGGGGGGGGACAGATACGCAGTATTTT
>many|TRBJ1-5|TRBV15|.
CATSRDRAQPQHF
TGTGCCACCAGCAGAGACAGGGCTCAGCCCCAGCATTTT
>many|TRBJ1-2|TRBV12-3/TRBV12-4|.
CASSLTVNYGYTF
TGTGCCAGCAGTCTCACAGTAAACTATGGCTACACCTTC
>many|TRBJ1-4|TRBV7-2|TRBD1
CASSSGQFNEKLFF
TGTGCCAGCAGCTCGGGACAGTTTAATGAAAAACTGTTTTTT
>many|TRBJ1-1|TRBV5-1|.
CASSSEGREDTEAFF
TGCGCCAGCAGCTCCGAGGGGCGCGAAGACACTGAAGCTTTCTTT
>many|TRBJ2-1|TRBV5-1|TRBD2
CASSPPRLAGGANEQFF
TGCGCCAGCAGCCCTCCCCGACTAGCGGGGGGGGCAAATGAGCAGTTCTTC
>many|TRBJ1-5|TRBV6-1|TRBD1
CASRWDSSNQPQHF
TGTGCCAGCAGGTGGGACAGCTCCAATCAGCCCCAGCATTTT
>many|TRBJ1-2|TRBV12-3/TRBV12-4|.
CASSSTENYGYTF
TGTGCCAGCAGCTCTACAGAGAACTATGGCTACACCTTC
>many|TRBJ1-1|TRBV18|TRBD1
CASSPLDPGGTTEAFF
TGTGCCAGCTCACCATTGGACCCAGGGGGAACAACTGAAGCTTTCTTT
>many|TRBJ1-3|TRBV6-5|.
CASSYSGPGNTIYF
TGTGCCAGCAGTTACTCAGGGCCTGGAAACACCATATATTTT
>many|TRBJ2-1|TRBV5-5|TRBD2
CASSFQLAGYNEQFF
TGTGCCAGCAGCTTTCAGCTAGCGGGATACAATGAGCAGTTCTTC
>few|TRBJ2-6|TRBV6-1|.
CASMNRGLYSGANVLTF
TGTGCCAGCATGAACAGGGGACTCTACTCTGGGGCCAACGTCCTGACTTTC
>many|TRBJ1-6|TRBV19|.
CASSGPRSFNSPLHF
TGTGCCAGTAGTGGCCCCCGCAGTTTCAATTCACCCCTCCACTTT
>.|TRBJ1-6|TRBV6-5|TRBD1
CATYTGTVDSPLHF
TGTGCCACATATACGGGGACAGTCGATTCACCCCTCCACTTT
>.|TRBJ1-4|TRBV7-2|.
CASSLNRGGNEKLFF
TGTGCCAGCAGCTTAAATCGGGGGGGGAATGAAAAACTGTTTTTT
>many|TRBJ1-2|TRBV12-3/TRBV12-4|TRBD1
CASSPRTGAYGYTF
TGTGCCAGCAGTCCCCGGACAGGGGCCTATGGCTACACCTTC
>many|TRBJ1-5|TRBV7-6|TRBD1
CASSPAPDRGHQPQHF
TGTGCCAGCAGCCCAGCCCCAGACAGGGGGCATCAGCCCCAGCATTTT
>many|TRBJ1-1|TRBV7-9|.
CASNLGETAFF
TGTGCCAGCAACTTAGGTGAGACGGCTTTCTTT
>many|TRBJ1-1|TRBV5-1|TRBD1
CASSFAGGLMNTEAFF
TGCGCCAGCAGCTTTGCAGGGGGCCTAATGAACACTGAAGCTTTCTTT
>many|TRBJ1-1|TRBV20-1|TRBD1
CSATRPGTGGRDTEAFF
TGCAGTGCTACCAGACCCGGGACAGGGGGCCGGGACACTGAAGCTTTCTTT
>many|TRBJ1-1|TRBV5-1|.
CASSLSPSNTEAFF
TGCGCCAGCAGCTTGAGCCCCTCGAACACTGAAGCTTTCTTT
>many|TRBJ1-2|TRBV12-3/TRBV12-4|.
CASSLRGGGDYGYTF
TGTGCCAGCAGTTTGCGGGGCGGAGGTGACTATGGCTACACCTTC
>few|TRBJ1-2|TRBV4-3|TRBD1
CASSQDRGQIPGYTF
TGCGCCAGCAGCCAAGATCGGGGACAGATACCAGGCTACACCTTC
>many|TRBJ2-7|TRBV6-1|TRBD1
CASSSGTGSNYEQYF
TGTGCCAGCAGCTCCGGGACAGGGTCTAATTACGAGCAGTACTTC
>many|TRBJ2-7|TRBV20-1|.
CSARWQGLNEQYF
TGCAGTGCTAGATGGCAGGGGTTAAACGAGCAGTACTTC
>.|TRBJ1-6|TRBV7-6|TRBD1
CASSLGGTASLIYNSPLHF
TGTGCCAGCAGCTTAGGGGGGACAGCCTCTCTTATCTATAATTCACCCCTCCACTTT
>many|TRBJ1-1|TRBV6-5|.
CASSYTPGHIMNTEAFF
TGTGCCAGCAGTTACACTCCGGGACACATTATGAACACTGAAGCTTTCTTT
>few|TRBJ2-7|TRBV28|TRBD2
CASSLLAGGPVYEQYF
TGTGCCAGCAGTTTGCTAGCGGGAGGGCCCGTTTACGAGCAGTACTTC
>.|TRBJ2-7|TRBV12-3/TRBV12-4|TRBD1
CASNAGQGSYEQYF
TGTGCCAGCAACGCGGGACAGGGCTCCTACGAGCAGTACTTC
>many|TRBJ2-1|TRBV12-3/TRBV12-4|.
CASSLGPLGDNEQFF
TGTGCCAGCAGTTTGGGACCCCTGGGAGACAATGAGCAGTTCTTC
>many|TRBJ2-3|TRBV5-1|.
CASSLVAGYTDTQYF
TGCGCCAGCAGCTTGGTGGCAGGATACACAGATACGCAGTATTTT